This T cell receptor beta chain appears in the sequencing data of a study of blood T cell repertoires in COVID-19. Study summary: Researchers got acute and convalescent COVID-19 samples from the United States, Italy and Spain. The cDNA or gDNA used as material had been derived from T cells, B-cell-depleted T cells, or PBMCs.

Original processing methods: Reference gene primer amplification gave estimated nucleated cell counts. The table came from immunoSEQ multiplex PCR; TCRdb's copy has only in-frame clones and leaves some out. The V and J calls and clone size come from that table; D and trimming were worked out from the DNA. The sample shows over 65,000 clones, about 85% of them seen only once. The germline gives CDR1 LGHNT, CDR2 FRNRAP. Unmatched junction bases numbered 11, after V lost 5 bases and J lost 6 bases. CDR3 length equals 16 residues. The sequence was collected from an elderly man with active or convalescent COVID-19. The chain links TRBV12-5 to TRBJ2-2; 8 positions agree with TRBD2. The sample was peripheral blood. The CDR3 DNA reads as TGTGCTAGTGGTCCCCGGGGGGGGGCAATCGCCGGGGAGCTGTTTTTT. Amino acids: CASGPRGGAIAGELFF. The variable domain in full, with the rest retrieved from reference TRBV12-5 and TRBJ2-2, is DARVTQTPRHKVTEMGQEVTMRCQPILGHNTVFWYRQTMMQGLELLAYFRNRAPLDDSGMPKDRFSAEMPDATLATLKIQPSEPRDSAVYFCASGPRGGAIAGELFFGEGSRLTVL.